The clone carrying this T cell receptor beta chain was detected only a few times. Its antigen is currently unknown. Trimming cost V 9 bases and J 3 bases; bases outside gene matches: 5. The germline gives CDR1 MNHNS, CDR2 SASEGT. This CDR3 region has 12 residues. Evenly divided among several immunoSEQ plates was the genomic DNA of each subset. The data were produced by immunoSEQ multiplex PCR, yet TCRdb's version contains in-frame clones alone and is incomplete. This sample has about 1 million clones, with about 77% found just once. The source of the sample is a study of shared clonotypes between healthy human individuals. Study outcomes and limitations: It was the non-shared clonotypes that had lower generation probabilities than clonotypes shared by all four donors.

The study drew all its donors from Caucasian adults living in Nashville, Tennessee. CD4+ cell separation produced CD45RA+ naive and CD45RA-negative memory subsets. Source material: memory CD4+ T cells sorted from blood. Subset described: CD45RA-negative fraction. This chain uses TRBV6-1 with TRBJ2-7; 7 bases align to TRBD1. The source of this sequence is a man aged 18 to 29 in good health. Here the CDR3 reads CASKGQVYEQYF. The CDR3 DNA is TGTGCCAGTAAAGGACAGGTCTACGAGCAGTACTTC.